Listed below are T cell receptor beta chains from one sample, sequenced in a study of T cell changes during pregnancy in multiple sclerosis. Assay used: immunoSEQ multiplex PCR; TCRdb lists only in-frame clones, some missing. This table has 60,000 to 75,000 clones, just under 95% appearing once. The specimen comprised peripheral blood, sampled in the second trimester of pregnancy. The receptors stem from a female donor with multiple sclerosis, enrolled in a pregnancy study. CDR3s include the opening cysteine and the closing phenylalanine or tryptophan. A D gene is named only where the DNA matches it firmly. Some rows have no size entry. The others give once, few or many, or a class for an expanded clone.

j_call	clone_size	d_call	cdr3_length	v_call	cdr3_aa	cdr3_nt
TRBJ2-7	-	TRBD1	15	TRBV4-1	CASSPTETGVYEQYF	TGCGCCAGCAGCCCAACCGAGACAGGGGTCTACGAGCAGTACTTC
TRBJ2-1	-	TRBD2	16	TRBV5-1	CASSRTKTSAVNEQFF	TGCGCCAGCTCCCGGACGAAGACTAGCGCGGTAAATGAGCAGTTCTTC
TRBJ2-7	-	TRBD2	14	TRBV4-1	CASSPLERGYEQYF	TGCGCCAGCAGCCCCCTGGAGCGGGGGTACGAGCAGTACTTC
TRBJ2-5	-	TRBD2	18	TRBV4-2	CASSQDVGLAGGPETQYF	TGTGCCAGCAGCCAAGATGTAGGACTAGCGGGGGGACCAGAGACCCAGTACTTC
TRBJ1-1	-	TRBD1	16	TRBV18	CASSPLPTGGLTEAFF	TGTGCCAGCTCACCACTACCTACAGGGGGCTTGACTGAAGCTTTCTTT
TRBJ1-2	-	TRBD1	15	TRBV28	CASSLPIYRGRGYTF	TGTGCCAGCAGTTTACCCATCTACAGGGGGCGTGGCTACACCTTC
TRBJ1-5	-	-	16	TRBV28	CASTGQQGFRNQPQHF	TGTGCCAGCACGGGCCAACAGGGCTTTCGCAATCAGCCCCAGCATTTT
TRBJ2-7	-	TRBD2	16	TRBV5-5	CASSLGLAGTSYEQYF	TGTGCCAGCAGCTTAGGACTAGCGGGGACCTCCTACGAGCAGTACTTC
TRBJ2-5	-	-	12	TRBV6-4	CASSDPLETQYF	TGTGCCAGCAGTGACCCACTTGAGACCCAGTACTTC
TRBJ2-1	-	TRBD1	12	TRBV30	CAGGQGYNEQFF	TGTGCCGGAGGACAGGGTTACAATGAGCAGTTCTTC
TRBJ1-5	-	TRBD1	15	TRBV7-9	CASSLGRGPDQPQHF	TGTGCCAGCAGCTTAGGAAGGGGGCCGGATCAGCCCCAGCATTTT
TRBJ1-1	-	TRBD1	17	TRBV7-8	CASSLGQGLIRQDEAFF	TGTGCCAGCAGCTTAGGACAGGGCTTAATTCGCCAGGATGAAGCTTTCTTT
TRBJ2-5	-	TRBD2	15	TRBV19	CASSVTSGSGETQYF	TGTGCCAGTAGCGTGACTAGCGGGAGCGGGGAGACCCAGTACTTC
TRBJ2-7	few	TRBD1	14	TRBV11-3	CASSQPGQGVEQYF	TGTGCCAGCAGCCAGCCGGGACAGGGGGTCGAGCAGTACTTC
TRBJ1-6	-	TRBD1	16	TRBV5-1	CASSPAGGTYNSPLHF	TGCGCCAGCAGCCCGGCAGGGGGAACATATAATTCACCCCTCCACTTT
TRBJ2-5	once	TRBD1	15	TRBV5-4	CASRDRIDLGETQYF	TGTGCCAGCAGGGACAGGATAGATTTGGGAGAGACCCAGTACTTC
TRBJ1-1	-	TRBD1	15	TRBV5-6	CASSIGVRTGAEAFF	TGTGCCAGCAGCATAGGAGTAAGGACAGGGGCTGAAGCTTTCTTT
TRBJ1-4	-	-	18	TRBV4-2	CASSQESLAGGLGEKLFF	TGTGCCAGCAGCCAAGAGAGTTTAGCGGGAGGCCTTGGTGAAAAACTGTTTTTT
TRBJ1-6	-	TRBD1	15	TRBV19	CASSIPGQGNSPLHF	TGTGCCAGTAGTATACCGGGACAGGGGAATTCACCCCTCCACTTT
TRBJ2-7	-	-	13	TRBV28	CASSLLGAREQYF	TGTGCCAGCAGTTTATTGGGGGCGAGGGAGCAGTACTTC
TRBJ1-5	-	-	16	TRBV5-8	CASSLVLQVYGQPQHF	TGTGCCAGCAGCTTGGTATTACAGGTGTACGGTCAGCCCCAGCATTTT
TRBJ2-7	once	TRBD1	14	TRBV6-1	CASSLDRGLYEQYF	TGTGCCAGCAGTTTGGACAGGGGGCTTTACGAGCAGTACTTC
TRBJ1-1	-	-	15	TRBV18	CASSPQQGLNTEAFF	TGTGCCAGCTCACCACAACAGGGTCTGAACACTGAAGCTTTCTTT
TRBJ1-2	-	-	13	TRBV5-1	CASSYRTYRGYTF	TGCGCCAGCAGCTATCGGACTTATCGTGGCTACACCTTC
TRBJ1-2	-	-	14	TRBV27	CASSSAGSNYGYTF	TGTGCCAGCAGTTCAGCCGGGAGTAACTATGGCTACACCTTC
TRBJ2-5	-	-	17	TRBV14	CASSQRPHRKHQETQYF	TGTGCCAGCAGCCAGCGCCCCCACAGGAAGCACCAAGAGACCCAGTACTTC
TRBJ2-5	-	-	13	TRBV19	CASSIITGETQYF	TGTGCCAGTAGTATCATAACGGGAGAGACCCAGTACTTC
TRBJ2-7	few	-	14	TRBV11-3	CASRKTGVSYEQYF	TGTGCCAGCAGGAAGACAGGAGTCTCCTACGAGCAGTACTTC
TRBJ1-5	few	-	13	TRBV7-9	CASSSGFDQPQHF	TGTGCCAGCAGCTCAGGGTTTGATCAGCCCCAGCATTTT
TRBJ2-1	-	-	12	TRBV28	CASKTYSNEQFF	TGTGCCAGCAAAACATATTCCAATGAGCAGTTCTTC
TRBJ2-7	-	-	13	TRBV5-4	CASSLETGSEQYF	TGTGCCAGCAGCTTGGAAACAGGGAGCGAGCAGTACTTC
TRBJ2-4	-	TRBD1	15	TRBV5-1	CASSKAQGEGNIQYF	TGCGCCAGCAGCAAAGCACAGGGGGAAGGAAACATTCAGTACTTC
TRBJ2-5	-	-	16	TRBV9	CASSVTGLAGAETQYF	TGTGCCAGCAGCGTCACGGGGCTAGCAGGGGCAGAGACCCAGTACTTC
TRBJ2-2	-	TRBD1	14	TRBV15	CATSIRQGDGELFF	TGTGCCACCAGCATTCGACAGGGAGACGGGGAGCTGTTTTTT
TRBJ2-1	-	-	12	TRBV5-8	CASSLERNEQFF	TGTGCCAGCAGCTTGGAGCGAAATGAGCAGTTCTTC
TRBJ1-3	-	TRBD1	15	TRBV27	CASKRDRFSGNTIYF	TGTGCCAGCAAGAGGGACAGGTTTTCTGGAAACACCATATATTTT
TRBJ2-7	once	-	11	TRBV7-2	CASSWAGEQYF	TGTGCCAGCAGCTGGGCGGGCGAGCAGTACTTC
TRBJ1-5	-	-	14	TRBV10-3	CAISADYSNQPQHF	TGTGCCATCAGTGCTGACTATAGCAATCAGCCCCAGCATTTT
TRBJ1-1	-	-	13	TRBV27	CASSLSGGTEAFF	TGTGCCAGCAGTTTATCGGGGGGCACTGAAGCTTTCTTT
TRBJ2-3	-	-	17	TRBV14	CASSQDLAQGLTDTQYF	TGTGCCAGCAGCCAAGATTTAGCACAGGGCCTTACTGATACGCAGTATTTT
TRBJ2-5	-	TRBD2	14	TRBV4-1	CASSQTSGEETQYF	TGCGCCAGCAGCCAGACTAGCGGGGAGGAGACCCAGTACTTC
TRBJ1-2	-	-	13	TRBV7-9	CASSLPADYGYTF	TGTGCCAGCAGCTTGCCTGCGGACTATGGCTACACCTTC
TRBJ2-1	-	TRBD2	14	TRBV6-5	CASTRGEKNNEQFF	TGTGCCAGCACCCGGGGGGAGAAGAACAATGAGCAGTTCTTC
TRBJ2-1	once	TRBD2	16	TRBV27	CASSSGERGGFNEQFF	TGTGCCAGCAGTTCGGGTGAGCGGGGGGGCTTCAATGAGCAGTTCTTC
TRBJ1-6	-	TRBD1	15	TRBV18	CASARQGPIVSPLHF	TGTGCCAGCGCGAGACAGGGGCCTATAGTTTCACCCCTCCACTTT
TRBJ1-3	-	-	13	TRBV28	CASCPGERNTIYF	TGTGCCAGCTGTCCGGGAGAACGAAACACCATATATTTT
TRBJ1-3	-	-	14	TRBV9	CASSVGGLGNTIYF	TGTGCCAGCAGCGTAGGGGGGCTTGGAAACACCATATATTTT
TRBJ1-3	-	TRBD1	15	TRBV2	CASRDREVSGNTIYF	TGTGCCAGCAGAGACAGGGAGGTGTCGGGAAACACCATATATTTT
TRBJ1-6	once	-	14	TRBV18	CASSPISYNSPLHF	TGTGCCAGCTCACCTATCTCCTATAATTCACCCCTCCACTTT
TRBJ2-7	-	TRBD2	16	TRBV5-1	CASSSGSGGVKEGQYF	TGCGCCAGCAGTTCCGGCTCGGGGGGGGTTAAAGAGGGGCAGTACTTC
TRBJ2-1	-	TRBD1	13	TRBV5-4	CASSVDRDNEQFF	TGTGCCAGCAGCGTCGACAGGGACAATGAGCAGTTCTTC
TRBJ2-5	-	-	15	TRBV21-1	CASSSMEQLQETQYF	TGTGCCAGCAGCTCCATGGAACAGCTGCAGGAGACCCAGTACTTC
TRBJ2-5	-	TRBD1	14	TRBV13	CASSLGTDLETQYF	TGTGCCAGCAGCCTCGGGACAGACCTCGAGACCCAGTACTTC